This T cell receptor beta chain was obtained from a study of T cell repertoires in cytomegalovirus infection. Study-level information: Recently identified HLA-C-restricted CMV epitopes were used, and well-studied HLA-B-restricted CMV epitopes were used as well. CMV infection together with matching HLA type was indicated by public TCR beta signatures. Study results and caveats: Cumulative frequency (of public TCR beta family members) identified carriers of CMV plus the relevant HLA. The ex vivo response was dominated by HLA-C-restricted CMV-specific TCR beta clonotypes.

The CDR3 sequence is 14 residues long. Germline loops: CDR1 SGHRS, CDR2 YFSETQ. Trimming removed 4 bases from V and 5 bases from J; junction bases left unmatched: 6. MiXCR was run by TCRdb on the reads, yielding one entry per CDR3 protein. The sample contains some 920,000 distinct CDR3 sequences, around a third of which appear only once. As for this clonotype: Its antigen is unknown.

The sample here was cultured CD8+ T cells from PBMCs, taken from culture after CMV antigen stimulation. The chain is built from TRBV5-1 and TRBJ2-7, with 10 nucleotides matching TRBD1. This clonotype originated in a human donor in good health (CMV status not recorded). Some clones in this sample may be carry-over from other donors' samples. The CDR3 region is CASSAPTGGHEQYF. The CDR3 DNA sequence: TGCGCCAGCAGCGCCCCGACAGGGGGCCACGAGCAGTACTTC. The full variable domain, in which reference TRBV5-1 and TRBJ2-7 provide the parts outside the CDR3, is KAGVTQTPRYLIKTRGQQVTLSCSPISGHRSVSWYQQTPGQGLQFLFEYFSETQRNKGNFPGRFSGRQFSNSRSEMNVSTLELGDSALYLCASSAPTGGHEQYFGPGTRLTVT.